Below, 21 T cell receptor beta chains from the same sample are listed, as sequenced in a study of T-cell memory formation after mild COVID-19. MiXCR, applied by TCRdb to the 5' RACE reads, yields one record per CDR3 protein. Of fewer than 350,000 distinct CDR3 sequences listed, approximately 14% are singletons. The sample comprised PBMCs or a T cell subset sorted from them (not recorded which). These receptors all stem from a man aged 18 to 35 who had mild COVID-19 (a few samples of this study predate the infection). Cell type and time point are not known.

The table lists this clonotype with a few counts. The gene calls are TRBV7-2 and TRBJ2-4; no clear D. Trimming took 1 base from V and 5 from J, leaving 9 bases between them. Per the germline V gene, CDR1 is SGHTA and CDR2 is FQGNSA. The CDR3 is 14 residues long. CDR3 loop: CASSLVTTENIQYF. The CDR3, as DNA: TGTGCCAGCAGCTTAGTTACAACCGAAAACATTCAGTACTTC.

The table lists this clonotype with many counts. The chain recombines TRBV7-2 with TRBJ2-3; tentatively, D is TRBD1 (5 bases). V was cut by 8 bases and J by 2 bases, with 11 bases left in between. Per germline, CDR1 SGHTA and CDR2 FQGNSA. This CDR3 contains 13 residues. For the CDR3, the DNA is TGTGCCAGCTCACTGGGGCCCACAGATACGCAGTATTTT. This codes for CASSLGPTDTQYF.

This clonotype was seen more than once but under ten times. The V call is TRBV30, the J call TRBJ2-5; D unclear. The V and J ends lost 0 bases and 5 bases respectively, with 10 bases between them. Per germline, CDR1 GTSNPN and CDR2 SVGIG (reference sequence). The CDR3 totals 13 residues. In nucleotides, the CDR3 is TGTGCCTGGAGTGTGCGGCTCCGGGAGACCCAGTACTTC. This translates into CAWSVRLRETQYF.

This clonotype has a handful of counts. The chain uses TRBV4-3 and TRBJ2-3; D is unresolved. This CDR3 is 15 amino acids long. V was clipped by 1 base and J by 5 bases, with 13 bases between them. Germline values: CDR1 LGHNA, CDR2 YSLEER. In DNA, the CDR3 is TGCGCCAGCAGCCAAGTATCGGGTCGAGAAGATACGCAGTATTTT. Amino acid sequence: CASSQVSGREDTQYF.

The sample holds a few counts of this clonotype. The chain recombines TRBV7-2 with TRBJ2-3; 16 bases align to TRBD2. The germline V gene has CDR1 SGHTA and CDR2 FQGNSA. Trimming cost V 4 bases and J 1 base; bases outside gene matches: 8. The CDR3 extends over 19 amino acids. In DNA, the CDR3 is TGTGCCAGCAGCTCAGCGGGACTAGCGGGGGGGCGGGGCACAGATACGCAGTATTTT. Protein: CASSSAGLAGGRGTDTQYF.

This clonotype has only one observation. The V and J genes are TRBV29-1 and TRBJ2-4; D not certain. V gave up 4 bases and J gave up 9 bases, with 7 bases separating them. There are 10 residues in the CDR3. Germline V CDR1 and CDR2: SQVTM, ANQGSEA. The CDR3 DNA sequence: TGCAGCGTTGTAATAGGCATTCAGTACTTC. This codes for CSVVIGIQYF.

The CDR3 protein is CASRGLKSSYEQYV. CDR3 nucleotides: TGTGCCAGCAGGGGACTAAAGAGCTCCTACGAGCAGTACGTC. This chain links TRBV6-2 or TRBV6-3 with TRBJ2-7, with 7 positions matching TRBD2. V dropped 6 bases and J dropped 0; count of bases not matched to a gene: 5. The CDR3 loop spans 14 amino acids. Germline lookup yields CDR1 MNHEY and CDR2 SVGEGT.

The V call is TRBV7-2, the J call TRBJ2-3; possible D gene TRBD2, 6 bases. Trimming removed 2 bases at V and 3 bases at J, with 12 bases between. The germline gives CDR1 SGHTA, CDR2 FQGNSA. CDR3 length: 15 amino acids. The CDR3 nucleotides read TGTGCCAGCAGCTTATGGGGGACTCAGACAGATACGCAGTATTTT. Protein product: CASSLWGTQTDTQYF. The entire variable domain, with the rest obtained from reference TRBV7-2 and TRBJ2-3, is as follows: GAGVSQSPSNKVTEKGKDVELRCDPISGHTALYWYRQSLGQGLEFLIYFQGNSAPDKSGLPSDRFSAERTGGSVSTLTIQRTQQEDSAVYLCASSLWGTQTDTQYFGPGTRLTVL.

This clonotype was counted many times. V is TRBV5-1 and J is TRBJ1-2; 9 nucleotides match TRBD1. The CDR3 covers 13 residues. V shed 0 bases, J shed 7 bases, and the junction held 1 base outside the gene matches. Per the germline V gene, CDR1 is SGHRS and CDR2 is YFSETQ. The CDR3 bases are TGCGCCAGCAGCTTGGGGACAGGGGTTGGCTACACCTTC. The encoded protein is CASSLGTGVGYTF.

The chain has TRBV10-1 and TRBJ2-2, with 10 bases matching TRBD2. This CDR3 contains 16 residues. Germline assignment: CDR1 WNHNN and CDR2 SYGVQD (reference sequence). V shed 0 bases and J 9 bases; nucleotides not matched to a gene: 7. The CDR3 protein is CASSESISGGTRELFF. The CDR3, as DNA: TGCGCCAGCAGTGAGTCGATTAGCGGGGGGACCCGGGAGCTGTTTTTT.

This clonotype turned up a few times. This chain uses TRBV7-9 with TRBJ2-6; D might be TRBD1 (5 bases). The CDR3 loop spans 16 amino acids. Germline V gives CDR1 SEHNR, CDR2 FQNEAQ (reference sequence). V gave up 3 bases and J gave up 1 base, with 10 bases separating them. The CDR3: CASSFLQGSGANVLTF. In DNA, the CDR3 is TGTGCCAGCAGCTTCCTCCAGGGTTCTGGGGCCAACGTCCTGACTTTC.

This clonotype was detected only a few times. V usage is TRBV27 and J usage is TRBJ2-2; 12 positions agree with TRBD2. Germline CDR1 and CDR2: MNHEY and SMNVEV (reference sequence). The CDR3 spans 18 residues. Losses at the gene ends were 3 bases for V and 0 bases for J; bases not matched to a gene: 5. The CDR3 region is CASSFSSGGATNTGELFF. CDR3 DNA sequence: TGTGCCAGCAGTTTTTCTAGCGGGGGGGCCACGAACACCGGGGAGCTGTTTTTT.

The chain uses TRBV5-1 and TRBJ2-3; 9 bases are shared with TRBD2. J was trimmed by 2 bases and V by 1 base; bases with no gene match: 5. CDR3 size: 16 residues. The V gene's germline CDR1 is SGHRS and CDR2 YFSETQ. CDR3 DNA: TGCGCCAGCAGCTTGTTGGCTAGCGGGGCCACAGATACGCAGTATTTT. It is translated as CASSLLASGATDTQYF.

This clonotype was seen only a few times. The chain recombines TRBV6-5 with TRBJ1-6; D unresolved. With 6 bases removed from V and 7 bases from J, the gap between germline ends came to 13 bases. The CDR3 has 14 amino acids. Per germline, CDR1 MNHEY and CDR2 SVGAGI. DNA for the CDR3: TGTGCCAGCAGGGCCCCCGATGGGAATTCACCCCTCCACTTT. Residues: CASRAPDGNSPLHF.

The V call is TRBV5-1, the J call TRBJ1-5, with a tentative D call TRBD1 (5 bases). Looked up from germline, CDR1 is SGHRS and CDR2 is YFSETQ. This CDR3 is built from 14 residues. With 6 bases removed from V and 2 bases from J, the gap between germline ends came to 12 bases. In DNA, the CDR3 is TGCGCCAGCACTCAGGGAGACGGCAATCAGCCCCAGCATTTT. It codes for CASTQGDGNQPQHF.

This clonotype was counted a few times. The chain uses TRBV9 and TRBJ2-3; 9 positions match TRBD2. CDR3 length: 16 amino acids. In germline, CDR1 is SGDLS, CDR2 YYNGEE. Germline trimming cut 0 bases from V and 1 base from J; bases unmatched to any gene: 3. The CDR3 region is CASSVALAGRTDTQYF. CDR3 DNA sequence: TGTGCCAGCAGCGTAGCTCTAGCGGGGCGCACAGATACGCAGTATTTT.

This chain connects TRBV10-3 to TRBJ1-2, with 8 bases lining up with TRBD1. The germline gives CDR1 ENHRY, CDR2 SYGVKD. This CDR3 has 15 amino acids. The J segment lost 6 bases and the V segment lost 2 bases, leaving 8 bases of the junction unmatched. CDR3 sequence: CAISESQGARDGYTF. In DNA, the CDR3 is TGTGCCATCAGTGAGAGTCAGGGGGCCCGAGATGGCTACACCTTC.

This clonotype was seen more than once but under ten times. The CDR3 coding sequence is TGCGCCAGCAGCCAAGCGCAGGGGCCCTGGGGCACAGATACGCAGTATTTT. Translation gives CASSQAQGPWGTDTQYF. The V gene is TRBV4-3, the J gene TRBJ2-3, with a possible D match to TRBD1 (6 bases). Germline V CDR1 and CDR2: LGHNA, YSLEER. Between the trimmed V and J ends, which lost 1 base and 1 base, there was a span of 15 bases. The CDR3 sequence is 17 residues long.

The chain is built from TRBV7-2 and TRBJ1-6, with D maybe TRBD1 (5 bases). Germline V CDR1 and CDR2: SGHTA, FQGNSA. Deletions cut 0 bases from V and 9 bases from J, with 9 bases between. The CDR3 totals 14 residues. In DNA, the CDR3 is TGTGCCAGCAGCTTAGCGGGGCAAGGTTCACCCCTCCACTTT. As protein: CASSLAGQGSPLHF.

Details on this clonotype: Its ends do not fully match the called genes, so a read error is possible. The genes are TRBV9 and TRBJ1-5; no firm D call. CDR3 size: 13 residues. Germline assignment: CDR1 SGDLS and CDR2 YYNGEE. CDR3 loop: CASSVASNKPQHF. The CDR3 DNA is TGTGCCAGCAGCGTAGCTAGCAATAAGCCCCAGCATTTT.

This rearrangement joins TRBV23-1 to TRBJ2-5; D is uncertain. TRBV23-1 is an ORF, with its function uncertain. V dropped 0 bases and J dropped 5 bases, with 19 bases sitting between them. The CDR3 is 17 amino acids. CDR3: CASSQSRPSPTGETQYF. As DNA, the CDR3 is TGCGCCAGCAGTCAATCCCGTCCCTCCCCTACCGGGGAGACCCAGTACTTC.